This entry is about one TCR beta chain. In the authors' methods: The authors estimated nucleated cell counts from reference gene primer amplification. TCRdb's copy holds only in-frame clones and misses some; the assay was immunoSEQ multiplex PCR. V, J and clone size are taken as reported in that table, and D and trimming were inferred from the DNA itself. The table records 35,000 to 50,000 clones, roughly 84% of them present only once. These data are taken from a study of blood T cell repertoires in COVID-19. Turning to the study itself: Acute and convalescent COVID-19 samples came from the United States, Italy and Spain. PBMCs, B-cell-depleted T cells, or T cells were the source of the cDNA or gDNA that made up the material.

The material sequenced was peripheral blood. This TCR was recovered from a woman aged 65 to 85 in a cohort sampled during active COVID-19.

The CDR3 loop is CASSQVTGVYEQYF. Written as DNA, the CDR3 is TGCGCCAGCAGCCAAGTAACAGGGGTCTACGAGCAGTACTTC. The rearrangement uses TRBV4-1 and TRBJ2-7; TRBD1 matches 7 bases. This CDR3 is 14 amino acids long. V shed 1 base, J shed 3 bases, and the junction held 3 bases outside the gene matches. Germline V gene data show CDR1 as MGHRA and CDR2 as YSYEKL.